This is a list of T cell receptor beta chains from one sample in a study of cytomegalovirus exposure and HLA in healthy donors. Only in-frame clones appear in the TCRdb table, and some are missing; sequencing was by immunoSEQ multiplex PCR. Among under 200,000 clones listed, 80% to 90% were seen once. The sequenced sample consisted of PBMCs. These receptors originate from a woman aged 25-40 years in good health and CMV-seronegative. Each CDR3 is given with its conserved first and last residue. D genes are given only for firm matches. Only part of the rows carry a size: once, few, many, or a class if the clone is expanded.

V	D	J	size	CDR3	DNA
TRBV2	-	TRBJ1-5	-	CASRATGIDNQPQHF	TGTGCCAGCAGGGCCACAGGGATTGACAATCAGCCCCAGCATTTT
TRBV18	TRBD2	TRBJ2-2	-	CASSPQREVSTGELFF	TGTGCCAGCTCACCTCAGCGGGAGGTTAGCACCGGGGAGCTGTTTTTT
TRBV2	TRBD1	TRBJ1-2	-	CASSSTSGTGIYGYTF	TGTGCCAGCAGCTCGACCTCCGGGACAGGGATCTATGGCTACACCTTC
TRBV2	-	TRBJ2-4	-	CASSENLGLQNIQYF	TGTGCCAGCAGTGAAAATTTGGGACTCCAAAACATTCAGTACTTC
TRBV28	TRBD1	TRBJ2-3	-	CASSLRDRYTDTQYF	TGTGCCAGCAGTCTCCGGGACAGATACACAGATACGCAGTATTTT
TRBV2	TRBD2	TRBJ2-1	-	CASSEGTSGSGTYNEQFF	TGTGCCAGCAGTGAAGGGACTAGCGGGAGTGGGACCTACAATGAGCAGTTCTTC
TRBV7-8	-	TRBJ1-1	-	CASSLQRVYGMNTEAFF	TGTGCCAGCAGCCTTCAGAGGGTATATGGGATGAACACTGAAGCTTTCTTT
TRBV28	TRBD1	TRBJ1-2	few	CASSLTGGGYTF	TGTGCCAGCAGCTTGACAGGGGGAGGCTACACCTTC
TRBV4-2	-	TRBJ1-1	once	CASSQVQGSSTEAFF	TGTGCCAGCAGCCAAGTCCAGGGTTCGAGCACTGAAGCTTTCTTT
TRBV7-9	-	TRBJ1-2	-	CAGGSEGGYGYTF	TGTGCCGGTGGGTCGGAGGGAGGCTATGGCTACACCTTC
TRBV2	TRBD1	TRBJ2-1	-	CASKTGGNEQFF	TGTGCCAGCAAGACAGGGGGCAATGAGCAGTTCTTC
TRBV27	-	TRBJ1-5	-	CASSFSSNQPQHF	TGTGCCAGCAGCTTCAGTAGCAATCAGCCCCAGCATTTT
TRBV7-9	TRBD2	TRBJ2-1	-	CASSLGPAGGNNEQFF	TGTGCCAGCAGCTTAGGTCCAGCGGGAGGGAACAATGAGCAGTTCTTC
TRBV6-5	-	TRBJ2-7	-	CARRTDHYEQYF	TGTGCCCGAAGGACAGACCACTACGAGCAGTACTTC
TRBV5-1	-	TRBJ2-3	-	CASSPTGSTDTQYF	TGCGCCAGCAGTCCAACCGGGAGCACAGATACGCAGTATTTT
TRBV19	-	TRBJ2-1	-	CASSIDPADNEQFF	TGTGCCAGTAGTATAGATCCAGCGGACAATGAGCAGTTCTTC
TRBV4-2	-	TRBJ1-2	-	CASSQAPTEPEGYTF	TGTGCCAGCAGCCAAGCCCCGACAGAACCTGAGGGCTACACCTTC
TRBV30	TRBD1	TRBJ2-7	-	CAWATGGGYEQYF	TGTGCCTGGGCGACAGGGGGTGGTTACGAGCAGTACTTC
TRBV30	TRBD1	TRBJ2-7	-	CAWSVRRGRSYEQYF	TGTGCCTGGAGTGTACGCAGGGGGAGATCCTACGAGCAGTACTTC
TRBV5-1	-	TRBJ2-5	-	CASSNHREVQETQYF	TGCGCCAGCAGTAACCACAGGGAAGTCCAAGAGACCCAGTACTTC
TRBV11-2	TRBD2	TRBJ2-5	-	CASSPEAGRAETQYF	TGTGCCAGCAGCCCCGAAGCGGGAAGAGCAGAGACCCAGTACTTC
TRBV7-3	TRBD2	TRBJ2-2	-	CASSLIPAGESGELFF	TGTGCCAGCAGCTTAATCCCGGCGGGAGAGTCCGGGGAGCTGTTTTTT
TRBV28	TRBD2	TRBJ2-7	once	CASSFFRDYVYEQYF	TGTGCCAGCAGTTTTTTCCGGGACTATGTCTACGAGCAGTACTTC
TRBV28	-	TRBJ1-6	-	CASSVPGVSPLHF	TGTGCCAGCAGTGTCCCGGGGGTGTCACCCCTCCACTTT
TRBV6-6	TRBD1	TRBJ1-4	-	CASSYSGQGPEKLFF	TGTGCCAGCAGTTACTCAGGACAGGGCCCTGAAAAACTGTTTTTT
TRBV5-1	TRBD2	TRBJ2-1	once	CASSARGSGGVNEQFF	TGCGCCAGCAGCGCCCGTGGAAGCGGGGGGGTTAATGAGCAGTTCTTC
TRBV5-1	-	TRBJ1-1	-	CASSLDRVSTEAFF	TGCGCCAGCAGCTTGGACAGGGTGAGCACTGAAGCTTTCTTT
TRBV2	TRBD1	TRBJ2-1	few	CASEDRSNEQFF	TGTGCCAGCGAGGACAGGAGCAATGAGCAGTTCTTC
TRBV2	-	TRBJ2-1	-	CASRGPESWDEQFF	TGTGCCAGCAGGGGCCCCGAGTCTTGGGATGAGCAGTTCTTC
TRBV5-1	TRBD1	TRBJ1-2	-	CASSTGQSLYGYTF	TGCGCCAGCAGCACGGGACAGAGCCTCTATGGCTACACCTTC
TRBV10-1	-	TRBJ2-6	-	CASTIGANVLTF	TGCGCCAGCACCATTGGGGCCAACGTCCTGACTTTC
TRBV13	-	TRBJ2-1	-	CASSLFAEGPRYNEQFF	TGTGCCAGCAGCTTATTTGCGGAGGGGCCTCGGTACAATGAGCAGTTCTTC
TRBV29-1	-	TRBJ2-7	-	CSVRRETYSYEQYF	TGCAGCGTTCGGAGGGAAACTTACTCCTACGAGCAGTACTTC
TRBV18	-	TRBJ2-2	-	CASSQSRDTGELFF	TGTGCCAGCTCACAGAGCCGCGACACCGGGGAGCTGTTTTTT
TRBV7-7	TRBD2	TRBJ2-1	-	CASSQLAGSYNEQFF	TGTGCTAGCAGCCAACTAGCGGGATCCTACAATGAGCAGTTCTTC
TRBV5-5	-	TRBJ1-1	-	CASRGGRVGTEAFF	TGTGCCAGCAGGGGGGGGAGAGTGGGCACTGAAGCTTTCTTT
TRBV27	-	TRBJ1-5	-	CASGGPYNQPQHF	TGTGCCAGCGGCGGGCCTTACAATCAGCCCCAGCATTTT
TRBV5-6	-	TRBJ1-3	-	CASSLLGQPNSGNTIYF	TGTGCCAGCAGCTTGCTCGGACAGCCCAACTCTGGAAACACCATATATTTT
TRBV2	TRBD2	TRBJ2-1	-	CASSPLAGGTYNEQFF	TGTGCCAGCAGTCCACTAGCGGGGGGGACATACAATGAGCAGTTCTTC
TRBV19	TRBD2	TRBJ2-7	-	CASSPGTSGYEQYF	TGTGCCAGTAGCCCCGGGACTAGCGGCTACGAGCAGTACTTC
TRBV7-6	TRBD1	TRBJ2-3	-	CASSQWTGLSTDTQYF	TGTGCCAGCAGCCAATGGACAGGCCTTAGCACAGATACGCAGTATTTT